The 16 T cell receptor beta chains given below trace back to one sample, sequenced in a study of blood T cell repertoires in COVID-19. Data came from immunoSEQ multiplex PCR; TCRdb stores just in-frame clones and leaves some out. This repertoire shows 150,000 to 200,000 clones, more than 75% found once; its top ten account for roughly a sixth. Sequenced sample: peripheral blood. Source of these receptors: a man aged 60 to 69 with active or convalescent COVID-19.

The chain recombines TRBV5-1 with TRBJ2-3; 10 bases map to TRBD2. The CDR3 has 16 residues. CDR1 is SGHRS and CDR2 is YFSETQ in the germline V gene. With V trimmed by 5 bases and J by 3 bases, 9 bases remained unmatched. DNA of the CDR3: TGCGCCAGCAGTAAGACTAGCGGGCTGACTACAGATACGCAGTATTTT. This translates into CASSKTSGLTTDTQYF.

The CDR3 here is CASSTGQGVGETQYF. The CDR3 region has the DNA TGCGCCAGCAGCACGGGACAGGGGGTCGGAGAGACCCAGTACTTC. This rearrangement joins TRBV5-1 to TRBJ2-5; TRBD1 matches at 11 bases. J gave up 4 bases and V 4 bases, and 6 bases lay outside the gene matches. Per the germline V gene, CDR1 is SGHRS and CDR2 is YFSETQ. This CDR3 spans 15 amino acids.

The chain recombines TRBV6-1 with TRBJ1-6, with D hard to call. The CDR3 runs 15 residues. With 3 bases removed from V and 5 bases from J, the gap between germline ends came to 11 bases. Germline CDR1 is MNHNS and CDR2 is SASEGT. CDR3 protein: CASSDYSANNSPLHF. CDR3 sequence (DNA): TGTGCCAGCAGTGATTACAGTGCGAATAATTCACCCCTCCACTTT.

The rearrangement joins TRBV4-1 to TRBJ1-2, with TRBD1 identical over 7 bases. From germline, CDR1 is MGHRA and CDR2 YSYEKL. The CDR3 covers 16 residues. After removal of 5 bases from V and 1 base from J, the junction contained 10 bases not matched to a gene. The CDR3: CASSSGTELFNYGYTF. For the CDR3, the DNA is TGCGCCAGCAGCTCCGGGACAGAGCTCTTTAACTATGGCTACACCTTC.

V gene TRBV14 combines with J gene TRBJ1-1; unclear D gene. V was cut by 4 bases and J by 1 base, with 7 bases left in between. This CDR3 has 13 amino acids. In germline, CDR1 is SGHDN, CDR2 FVKESK. The CDR3 DNA is TGTGCCAGCAGCCCCGGGGAGAACACTGAAGCTTTCTTT. Translation gives CASSPGENTEAFF.

J is TRBJ1-4 and V is TRBV29-1; D is undetermined. Trimming took 2 bases from V and 2 from J, leaving 6 bases between them. The germline V gene has CDR1 SQVTM and CDR2 ANQGSEA. The length of the CDR3 is 13 residues. CDR3 DNA: TGCAGCGTTGAAAAACAGACTAATGAAAAACTGTTTTTT. It yields the protein CSVEKQTNEKLFF.

The V and J genes are TRBV6-5 and TRBJ1-1; the D gene is possibly TRBD1 (5 bases). V was pared by 1 base and J by 1 base, with 13 bases between. The germline V gene encodes CDR1 MNHEY and CDR2 SVGAGI. The CDR3 contains 16 residues. The CDR3 sequence is CASSYLGLTGNTEAFF. The CDR3 bases are TGTGCCAGCAGTTACTTGGGGCTTACAGGGAACACTGAAGCTTTCTTT.

The chain links TRBV29-1 to TRBJ1-2; D might be TRBD1 (6 bases). The CDR3 has 12 residues. Trimming removed 6 bases at V and 6 bases at J, with 14 bases between. Germline-derived CDR1 and CDR2 are SQVTM and ANQGSEA. The CDR3 DNA reads as TGCAGCGTAAGACAGGTTGATCATGGCTACACCTTC. Translation: CSVRQVDHGYTF.

The chain recombines TRBV6-5 with TRBJ1-1; 10 bases line up with TRBD1. This CDR3 contains 15 residues. Germline V lookup: CDR1 MNHEY, CDR2 SVGAGI. The V gene end was trimmed by 5 bases and the J gene end by 4 bases; junction bases not matched to a gene: 7. CDR3 residues: CASSPIRTGGTEAFF. For the CDR3, the DNA is TGTGCCAGCAGTCCCATCCGGACAGGGGGCACTGAAGCTTTCTTT.

CDR3 coding DNA: TGTGCCAGCAGCTCCTCAAGCATCCAAGAGACCCAGTACTTC. This translates into CASSSSSIQETQYF. The rearrangement uses TRBV7-8 and TRBJ2-5; D is ambiguous. The CDR3 has 14 amino acids. V dropped 4 bases and J dropped 1 base, with 10 bases sitting between them. The germline V gene has CDR1 SGHVS and CDR2 FQNEAQ.

V usage is TRBV6-4 and J usage is TRBJ1-4; no clear D gene. CDR3 length: 15 amino acids. The V gene lost 5 bases and the J gene lost 0 bases, with 10 bases spanning the gap. From germline, CDR1 is MRHNA and CDR2 SNTAGT. The CDR3 DNA follows: TGTGCCAGCAGTCCCTTTCCGTCAACTAATGAAAAACTGTTTTTT. It is translated as CASSPFPSTNEKLFF.

This chain uses TRBV18 with TRBJ1-4; perhaps TRBD1 as D (6 bases). Germline V lookup: CDR1 KGHSH, CDR2 LQKENI. The CDR3 extends over 15 amino acids. The V end lost 1 base, the J end lost 4 bases, and 10 bases lay between the germline ends. CDR3 bases: TGTGCCAGCTCACCACTCAGCAGGGGTAATGAAAAACTGTTTTTT. It yields the protein CASSPLSRGNEKLFF.

This chain's CDR3 is CASSSPGAYEQYF. In DNA form, the CDR3 reads TGTGCCAGCAGCTCCCCCGGGGCCTACGAGCAGTACTTC. The J gene is TRBJ2-7, the V gene TRBV7-2; a weak D match, TRBD2 (5 bases). The germline CDR1 and CDR2 sequences are SGHTA and FQGNSA. This CDR3 region has 13 residues. The germline V and J ends were trimmed by 4 bases and 2 bases, with 9 bases remaining between them.

The CDR3 protein is CASSLSGGSGELFF. Here the CDR3 DNA reads TGTGCCAGCAGCTTGAGCGGGGGAAGCGGGGAGCTGTTTTTT. The rearrangement uses TRBV2 and TRBJ2-2; 8 positions agree with TRBD2. The germline gives CDR1 SNHLY, CDR2 FYNNEI. After removal of 6 bases from V and 7 bases from J, the junction contained 7 bases not matched to a gene. The CDR3 has 14 residues.

V and J are TRBV11-2 and TRBJ1-1; 9 bases are a match to TRBD1. Germline CDR1 SGHAT, CDR2 FQNNGV. V lost 5 bases, J lost 10 bases, and 5 bases stayed unmatched. The CDR3 totals 12 residues. The CDR3 DNA follows: TGTGCCAGCAGCGGAGACAGGGGGGCAGCTTTCTTT. It specifies CASSGDRGAAFF.

The chain has TRBV18 and TRBJ1-1; 8 positions agree with TRBD1. This CDR3 has 15 amino acids. V shed 3 bases, J shed 8 bases, and the junction held 11 bases outside the gene matches. The V gene's germline CDR1 is KGHSH and CDR2 LQKENI. CDR3 DNA: TGTGCCAGCTCACCCGTAACCGTCGGGACAGGAGAAGCTTTCTTT. It translates to CASSPVTVGTGEAFF.